The 26 T cell receptor beta chains in this list originate from one sample, sequenced in a study of beta chain features in type 1 diabetes. Every bit of the isolated RNA underwent reverse transcription, so sequencing read expressed TCRB transcripts. The table came from immunoSEQ multiplex PCR; TCRdb's copy has only in-frame clones and leaves some out. The profile shows hundreds of thousands of clones, around 13% of them singletons. Sequences were obtained from naive CD4+ T cells from blood. These receptors were taken from a young man in good health.

This clone has ten or more counts. J is TRBJ2-7 and V is TRBV7-9; a possible D gene is TRBD2 (6 bases). Trimming took 3 bases from V and 4 from J, leaving 7 bases between them. Germline assignment: CDR1 SEHNR and CDR2 FQNEAQ (reference sequence). The CDR3 spans 12 residues. This CDR3 reads CASSFGSYEQYF. The CDR3 DNA reads as TGTGCCAGCAGCTTCGGGAGTTACGAGCAGTACTTC.

Only a few counts were recorded for this clone. The gene calls are TRBV14 and TRBJ1-3; D not certain. The CDR3 is 15 residues long. With 1 base removed from V and 1 base from J, the gap between germline ends came to 8 bases. Germline-derived CDR1 and CDR2 are SGHDN and FVKESK. Here the CDR3 reads CASSQVPLSGNTIYF. CDR3 DNA: TGTGCCAGCAGCCAAGTGCCGCTTTCTGGAAACACCATATATTTT.

The chain joins TRBV5-4 to TRBJ2-3; tentative D call: TRBD2 (5 bases). V dropped 3 bases and J dropped 4 bases, with 9 bases sitting between them. The CDR3 spans 13 residues. Germline CDR1 SGHNT, CDR2 YYREEE (reference sequence). CDR3 DNA sequence: TGTGCCAGCAGCTCCGAAGCGGCAGATACGCAGTATTTT. The encoded protein is CASSSEAADTQYF.

The V gene is TRBV30, the J gene TRBJ2-1; D gene uncertain. Germline CDR1 and CDR2: GTSNPN and SVGIG (reference sequence). The CDR3 sequence is 14 residues long. V was pared by 2 bases and J by 3 bases, with 11 bases between. DNA of the CDR3: TGTGCCTGGAGTCTCACACGCTACTACAATGAGCAGTTCTTC. Its protein product is CAWSLTRYYNEQFF. Variable domain in full (rest from reference TRBV30 and TRBJ2-1): SQTIHQWPATLVQPVGSPLSLECTVEGTSNPNLYWYRQAAGRGLQLLFYSVGIGQISSEVPQNLSASRPQDRQFILSSKKLLLSDSGFYLCAWSLTRYYNEQFFGPGTRLTVL.

There are a few counts of this clone. This chain connects TRBV5-4 to TRBJ1-1; 10 bases fit TRBD1. The germline V gene has CDR1 SGHNT and CDR2 YYREEE (reference sequence). The CDR3 loop spans 16 amino acids. V dropped 3 bases and J dropped 6; count of bases not matched to a gene: 11. CDR3 DNA: TGTGCCAGCAGCTCGCCCCGGGACAGGGGTTCCGCTGAAGCTTTCTTT. It specifies CASSSPRDRGSAEAFF.

The chain couples TRBV18 to TRBJ1-2, with TRBD1 matching 8 bases. Germline lookup yields CDR1 KGHSH and CDR2 LQKENI. V dropped 3 bases and J dropped 5; count of bases not matched to a gene: 8. This CDR3 is built from 15 residues. CDR3 loop: CASSPTTGADYGYTF. The CDR3 DNA sequence: TGTGCCAGCTCACCTACGACAGGGGCGGATTATGGCTACACCTTC.

V is TRBV2 and J is TRBJ2-7, with D maybe TRBD2 (5 bases). Trimming shortened V by 11 bases and J by 3 bases, and 20 bases separated the two germline ends. The CDR3 has 14 amino acids. The V gene's germline CDR1 is SNHLY and CDR2 FYNNEI. In DNA form, the CDR3 reads TGTGCCGCCGTGCCCGGGTCTGGAGGCTACGAGCAGTACGTC. It translates to CAAVPGSGGYEQYV.

This chain uses TRBV6-5 with TRBJ2-7; D gene unclear. V was trimmed by 5 bases and J by 1 base, leaving 6 bases between them. In germline, CDR1 is MNHEY, CDR2 SVGAGI. The CDR3 has 12 amino acids. CDR3 loop: CASSPGSYEQYF. Here the CDR3 DNA reads TGTGCCAGCAGTCCCGGATCCTACGAGCAGTACTTC.

The J gene is TRBJ1-4, the V gene TRBV6-5; D is undetermined. The CDR3 length is 12 residues. The germline CDR1 and CDR2 sequences are MNHEY and SVGAGI. The V end was cut by 6 bases, the J end by 7 bases, with 9 bases between. The CDR3 bases are TGTGCCAGCAGCCAAACTGCTGAAAAACTGTTTTTT. It translates to CASSQTAEKLFF.

The chain combines TRBV9 with TRBJ1-1; no definite D call. V was clipped by 2 bases and J by 5 bases, with 10 bases between them. CDR3 length: 13 amino acids. Germline V gene lookup returns CDR1 SGDLS and CDR2 YYNGEE. The CDR3 bases are TGTGCCAGCAGCGTTATAGACTTGACTGAAGCTTTCTTT. Translating it yields CASSVIDLTEAFF.

This clone was seen more than once but under ten times. The rearrangement links TRBV4-2 to TRBJ2-1; D may be TRBD1 or TRBD2 (5 bases each). Trimming removed 3 bases at V and 2 bases at J, with 17 bases between. The CDR3 covers 17 residues. Looked up from germline, CDR1 is LGHNA and CDR2 is YNFKEQ. Here the CDR3 DNA reads TGTGCCAGCAGCCAGGATCCAGGGAGAGGCCCCTACAATGAGCAGTTCTTC. The encoded protein is CASSQDPGRGPYNEQFF.

This clone turned up a few times. This sequence joins TRBV6-6 and TRBJ1-5; D gene unclear. CDR1 and CDR2 (germline): MNHNY, SVGAGI (reference sequence). V lost 2 bases, J lost 7 bases, and 9 bases lay in between. The CDR3 is 13 residues long. The CDR3 sequence: CASSYATRQPQHF. In DNA form, the CDR3 reads TGTGCCAGCAGTTACGCTACGAGGCAGCCCCAGCATTTT.

This clone has just a few counts. The rearrangement joins TRBV29-1 to TRBJ2-5; no firm D call. The CDR3 consists of 13 residues. The germline gives CDR1 SQVTM, CDR2 ANQGSEA. V shed 3 bases and J shed 4 bases, with 12 bases lying between them. This CDR3 is CSVEYIVGETQYF. The CDR3 DNA sequence: TGCAGCGTTGAGTATATCGTAGGAGAGACCCAGTACTTC.

This clone has a handful of counts. The chain links TRBV30 to TRBJ1-2; D possibly corresponds to TRBD1 (5 bases). CDR3 length: 12 residues. Trimming took off 5 bases at V and 4 bases at J, with 11 bases between the two ends. Germline V CDR1 and CDR2: GTSNPN, SVGIG (reference sequence). In DNA, the CDR3 is TGTGCCTGGGGGGAAGGGGCCTATGGCTACACCTTC. Protein product: CAWGEGAYGYTF.

This clone was recorded once. The chain recombines TRBV27 with TRBJ2-7, with a tentative D call TRBD2 (7 bases). The germline V and J ends were trimmed by 4 bases and 6 bases, with 16 bases remaining between them. The CDR3 contains 14 residues. Germline V gene lookup returns CDR1 MNHEY and CDR2 SMNVEV (reference sequence). DNA of the CDR3: TGTGCCAGCAGTTATTCCGGGGGGCTAGTCGAGCAGTACGTC. Amino acids: CASSYSGGLVEQYV.

This clone has just a few counts. The chain links TRBV30 to TRBJ2-2; possibly TRBD1 for D (5 bases). Germline V CDR1 and CDR2: GTSNPN, SVGIG (reference sequence). Between the trimmed V and J ends, which lost 2 bases and 2 bases, there was a span of 12 bases. This CDR3 contains 15 residues. The CDR3 region has the DNA TGTGCCTGGAGTATCAGGGTGGATAACACCGGGGAGCTGTTTTTT. This encodes CAWSIRVDNTGELFF.

In this sample, this clone turned up a few times. The J gene is TRBJ2-7, the V gene TRBV2; D is unresolved. The ends were cut back, 8 bases at V and 1 base at J, with 12 bases in the middle. The CDR3 runs to 13 residues. Germline V gives CDR1 SNHLY, CDR2 FYNNEI. The CDR3 nucleotides are TGTGCCAGCGGGTTAAGGCAGTCCTACGAGCAGTACGTC. As protein: CASGLRQSYEQYV.

This clone was counted between two and nine times. This chain links TRBV29-1 with TRBJ2-7; D is perhaps TRBD1 or TRBD2 (5 bases each). V was pared by 5 bases and J by 3 bases, with 20 bases between. Looked up from germline, CDR1 is SQVTM and CDR2 is ANQGSEA. The CDR3 is 15 amino acids. The CDR3: CSVFKYRDRNYEQYF. CDR3 sequence (DNA): TGCAGCGTTTTCAAATACCGGGACCGAAACTACGAGCAGTACTTC.

V and J are TRBV25-1 and TRBJ2-2; D may be TRBD2 (6 bases). Germline CDR1 reads MGHDK; CDR2 reads SYGVNS. The CDR3 loop spans 14 amino acids. Trimming pared 6 bases from V and 0 bases from J, leaving 8 bases between. This chain's CDR3 is CASRGLANTGELFF. Here the CDR3 DNA reads TGTGCCAGCAGGGGACTCGCGAACACCGGGGAGCTGTTTTTT.

This clone showed up just a few times. The genes are TRBV15 and TRBJ2-5, with D uncertain. CDR1 and CDR2 (germline): LNHNV, YYDKDF (reference sequence). The CDR3 is made up of 15 amino acids. Trimming shortened V by 0 bases and J by 2 bases, and 10 bases separated the two germline ends. Here the CDR3 reads CATSRDLGSQETQYF. The CDR3 DNA reads TGTGCCACCAGCAGAGATCTTGGTTCGCAAGAGACCCAGTACTTC. The full variable domain, in which reference TRBV15 and TRBJ2-5 provide the parts outside the CDR3, is DAMVIQNPRYQVTQFGKPVTLSCSQTLNHNVMYWYQQKSSQAPKLLFHYYDKDFNNEADTPDNFQSRRPNTSFCFLDIRSPGLGDTAMYLCATSRDLGSQETQYFGPGTRLLVL.

This clone was recorded a few times. The chain combines TRBV4-3 with TRBJ2-1, with 10 bases fitting TRBD2. Germline loops: CDR1 LGHNA, CDR2 YSLEER. The V and J ends lost 4 bases and 3 bases, in that order; junction bases with no gene match: 3. The CDR3 length is 15 residues. CDR3 in amino acids: CASSLGTSVYNEQFF. In DNA form, the CDR3 reads TGCGCCAGCAGCCTCGGGACTAGCGTCTACAATGAGCAGTTCTTC.

This clone has just a few counts. The chain has TRBV6-6 and TRBJ1-2; D gene unclear. The germline CDR1 and CDR2 sequences are MNHNY and SVGAGI (reference sequence). The CDR3 covers 15 residues. Trimming removed 4 bases at V and 4 bases at J, with 16 bases between. CDR3 region: CASSSPGRTFYGYTF. CDR3 nucleotide sequence: TGTGCCAGCAGTTCGCCCGGGCGGACTTTCTATGGCTACACCTTC.

This clone was observed a few times. This chain uses TRBV7-2 with TRBJ1-1; D not certain. Per germline, CDR1 SGHTA and CDR2 FQGNSA. The CDR3 length is 13 residues. V lost 5 bases, J lost 0 bases, and 7 bases lay in between. CDR3 bases: TGTGCCAGCAGCGCGCACCTGAACACTGAAGCTTTCTTT. Its protein is CASSAHLNTEAFF.

V usage is TRBV4-1 and J usage is TRBJ1-4; TRBD1 might be the D (5 bases). Trimming left V 1 base short and J 5 bases short, with 14 bases between. CDR1 is MGHRA, CDR2 YSYEKL, per germline. The CDR3 extends over 16 amino acids. The CDR3 reads CASSQVFHNRNEKLFF. The CDR3 DNA reads TGCGCCAGCAGCCAAGTGTTCCACAACAGGAATGAAAAACTGTTTTTT.

The chain employs TRBV2 and TRBJ1-2; no reliable D call. Germline lookup yields CDR1 SNHLY and CDR2 FYNNEI. Trimming stripped 4 bases from V and 8 bases from J, with 11 bases between. CDR3 size: 12 residues. DNA for the CDR3: TGTGCCAGCAGTGCACAAGGAAGGGGCTACACCTTC. It is translated as CASSAQGRGYTF.

The V gene is TRBV5-1, the J gene TRBJ2-3; D call uncertain. V lost 1 base to trimming and J lost 1 base, with 10 bases between them. Germline V CDR1 and CDR2: SGHRS, YFSETQ. The CDR3 covers 15 residues. The CDR3 sequence: CASSLNGWGTDTQYF. Here the CDR3 DNA reads TGCGCCAGCAGCTTGAACGGTTGGGGCACAGATACGCAGTATTTT.